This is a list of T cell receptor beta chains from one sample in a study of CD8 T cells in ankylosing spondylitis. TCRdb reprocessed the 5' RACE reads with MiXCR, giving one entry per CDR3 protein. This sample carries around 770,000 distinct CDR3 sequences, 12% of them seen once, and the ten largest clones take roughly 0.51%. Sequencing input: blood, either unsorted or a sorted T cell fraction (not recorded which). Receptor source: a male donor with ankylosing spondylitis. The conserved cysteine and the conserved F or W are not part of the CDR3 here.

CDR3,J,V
ASSLGQDRSTEAF,TRBJ1-1,TRBV5-1
ASGRENEQF,TRBJ2-1,TRBV7-9
ATQAGRGPGELF,TRBJ2-2,TRBV2
ASSMDRATGYT,TRBJ1-2,TRBV7-2
ASSYLRTGTDTQY,TRBJ2-3,TRBV6-5
ASSDASSYEQY,TRBJ2-7,TRBV6-1
ASSFGVGQY,TRBJ2-7,TRBV5-1
ATSDPGQGGTYEQY,TRBJ2-7,TRBV24-1
ASSPGEVGGKLF,TRBJ1-4,TRBV7-8
ASSLGRGGLQPQH,TRBJ1-5,TRBV5-5
ASRPTSGYTGELF,TRBJ2-2,TRBV5-1
AISGRSRRADTQY,TRBJ2-3,TRBV10-3
ASSSGLHGTEAF,TRBJ1-1,TRBV5-1
ASLSLAGELF,TRBJ2-2,TRBV12-1
ASSLTSGITDTQY,TRBJ2-3,TRBV3-1
ASSYYTQGNYGYT,TRBJ1-2,TRBV6-5
ASSLAEGLSNQPQH,TRBJ1-5,TRBV7-2
SAITTGGETQY,TRBJ2-5,TRBV20-1
ASSFPRGRASYNEQF,TRBJ2-1,TRBV7-2
AWNEDFSNQPQH,TRBJ1-5,TRBV30
ASSTYRKHSSYEQY,TRBJ2-7,TRBV6-5
SVLPQVTDTQY,TRBJ2-3,TRBV20-1
SAGTSGKGQY,TRBJ2-7,TRBV20-1
ASSLTGSQSYNSPLH,TRBJ1-6,TRBV27
ASRHRVKDTEAF,TRBJ1-1,TRBV12-3/TRBV12-4
ASSISQGAYEQY,TRBJ2-7,TRBV6-2/TRBV6-3